A selection of T cell receptor beta chains follows, all from one sample in a study of OX40 agonist ivuxolimab in advanced cancers. Here immunoSEQ multiplex PCR was the method, and the copy in TCRdb shows in-frame clones only, minus some. The table records about 83,000 clones, around four fifths of them present only once. Sequenced here: CD4+ or CD8+ T cells sorted from blood, sampled in a trial of the OX40 agonist ivuxolimab. These receptors all come from an adult with an advanced solid tumor such as melanoma, head and neck, liver or kidney cancer. Both conserved end residues are part of each CDR3. A D gene is named only where the DNA matches it firmly. The size field is filled for only some rows; it gives once, few, many or a size class.

TGTGCCAGCAGCAAACAGAGCTCCTATAATTCACCCCTCCACTTT | CASSKQSSYNSPLHF | few | TRBJ1-6 | - | 15 | TRBV7-2
TGTGCCAGCAGGGAGACAGGGCGCGCGAACACCGGGGAGCTGTTTTTT | CASRETGRANTGELFF | - | TRBJ2-2 | TRBD1 | 16 | TRBV9
TGTGCCAGCGAGGGGGGGGGCACGAACACTGAAGCTTTCTTT | CASEGGGTNTEAFF | - | TRBJ1-1 | - | 14 | TRBV2
TGTGCCAGTAAGGGCGGGACAGGGGCCTACAATGAGCAGTTCTTC | CASKGGTGAYNEQFF | - | TRBJ2-1 | TRBD1 | 15 | TRBV19
TGTGCCAGCAGTGAAACCTCCCCGACACCGCCCGGGGAGCTGTTTTTT | CASSETSPTPPGELFF | once | TRBJ2-2 | - | 16 | TRBV6-1
TGTGCCAGCAGCTTAGTTGCGGGGGCTGGCACTGAAGCTTTCTTT | CASSLVAGAGTEAFF | - | TRBJ1-1 | - | 15 | TRBV7-2
TGTGCCAGCAGCCGGGCGGGTGCTGGGGCCAACGTCCTGACTTTC | CASSRAGAGANVLTF | - | TRBJ2-6 | - | 15 | TRBV6-1
TGTGCCAGCAGGGGGGACAGGGCCTCTAACTATGGCTACACCTTC | CASRGDRASNYGYTF | - | TRBJ1-2 | TRBD1 | 15 | TRBV6-1
TGCGCCAGCAGCTTGAGCGGGGTCACAGATACGCAGTATTTT | CASSLSGVTDTQYF | - | TRBJ2-3 | TRBD2 | 14 | TRBV5-1
TGTGCCAGCAGCTTGTTCAGCGCGGGGTATAACGGGGAGCTGTTTTTT | CASSLFSAGYNGELFF | - | TRBJ2-2 | - | 16 | TRBV5-4
TGTGCCATCCGGGGGGGCAATCAGCCCCAGCATTTT | CAIRGGNQPQHF | once | TRBJ1-5 | - | 12 | TRBV28
TGTGCCAGCAGCTTAGTTGCTACGGACGAGCAGTACTTC | CASSLVATDEQYF | - | TRBJ2-7 | - | 13 | TRBV7-2
TGTGCCAGCAGTCCAATAGCGGGGGGGCCGGGGAATGAGCAGTTCTTC | CASSPIAGGPGNEQFF | - | TRBJ2-1 | TRBD2 | 16 | TRBV7-6
TGTGCCAGCAGCTTGCGGACTGGGGTGGAGGAGCAGTACTTC | CASSLRTGVEEQYF | - | TRBJ2-7 | - | 14 | TRBV7-2
TGTGCCAGCAGTTTACCCGGGCCCCAGTACTTC | CASSLPGPQYF | - | TRBJ2-5 | - | 11 | TRBV27